This T cell receptor beta chain is from a study of cytomegalovirus exposure and HLA in healthy donors. General observations from the study: Researchers had no immune exposure information except CMV serostatus available.

The primer mix had 60 Vbeta and 13 Jbeta primers. Profiling relied on immunoSEQ multiplex PCR, and the TCRdb table lists in-frame clones only, not all of them. The data show 150,000 to 200,000 clones, approximately 80% seen once. Germline V gene lookup returns CDR1 SGHNT and CDR2 YYREEE (reference sequence). V was trimmed by 4 bases and J by 4 bases, leaving 17 bases between them. The CDR3 is 16 residues long. This clone appeared a single time. As yet, its antigen is unknown. This sequence originates from a woman aged 25 to 45 in good health and CMV-seronegative. The chain carries TRBV5-4 and TRBJ2-2, with TRBD1 as a possible D gene (5 bases). Sequenced sample: PBMCs. CDR3 nucleotides: TGTGCCAGCAGCCTAAATAGGACACGACGCACCGGGGAGCTGTTTTTT. It encodes CASSLNRTRRTGELFF.